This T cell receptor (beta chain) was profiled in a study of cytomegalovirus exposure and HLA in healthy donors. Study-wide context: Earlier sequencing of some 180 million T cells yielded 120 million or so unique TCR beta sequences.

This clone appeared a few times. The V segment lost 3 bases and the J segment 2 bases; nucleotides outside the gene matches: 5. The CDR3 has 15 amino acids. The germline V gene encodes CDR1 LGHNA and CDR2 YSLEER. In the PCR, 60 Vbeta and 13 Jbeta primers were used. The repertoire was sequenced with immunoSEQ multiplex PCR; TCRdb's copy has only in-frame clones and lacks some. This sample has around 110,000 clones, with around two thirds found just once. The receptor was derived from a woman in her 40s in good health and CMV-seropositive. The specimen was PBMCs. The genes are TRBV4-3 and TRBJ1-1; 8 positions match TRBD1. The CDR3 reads CASSQLTGVNTEAFF. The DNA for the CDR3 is TGCGCCAGCAGCCAGCTGACAGGGGTAAACACTGAAGCTTTCTTT.